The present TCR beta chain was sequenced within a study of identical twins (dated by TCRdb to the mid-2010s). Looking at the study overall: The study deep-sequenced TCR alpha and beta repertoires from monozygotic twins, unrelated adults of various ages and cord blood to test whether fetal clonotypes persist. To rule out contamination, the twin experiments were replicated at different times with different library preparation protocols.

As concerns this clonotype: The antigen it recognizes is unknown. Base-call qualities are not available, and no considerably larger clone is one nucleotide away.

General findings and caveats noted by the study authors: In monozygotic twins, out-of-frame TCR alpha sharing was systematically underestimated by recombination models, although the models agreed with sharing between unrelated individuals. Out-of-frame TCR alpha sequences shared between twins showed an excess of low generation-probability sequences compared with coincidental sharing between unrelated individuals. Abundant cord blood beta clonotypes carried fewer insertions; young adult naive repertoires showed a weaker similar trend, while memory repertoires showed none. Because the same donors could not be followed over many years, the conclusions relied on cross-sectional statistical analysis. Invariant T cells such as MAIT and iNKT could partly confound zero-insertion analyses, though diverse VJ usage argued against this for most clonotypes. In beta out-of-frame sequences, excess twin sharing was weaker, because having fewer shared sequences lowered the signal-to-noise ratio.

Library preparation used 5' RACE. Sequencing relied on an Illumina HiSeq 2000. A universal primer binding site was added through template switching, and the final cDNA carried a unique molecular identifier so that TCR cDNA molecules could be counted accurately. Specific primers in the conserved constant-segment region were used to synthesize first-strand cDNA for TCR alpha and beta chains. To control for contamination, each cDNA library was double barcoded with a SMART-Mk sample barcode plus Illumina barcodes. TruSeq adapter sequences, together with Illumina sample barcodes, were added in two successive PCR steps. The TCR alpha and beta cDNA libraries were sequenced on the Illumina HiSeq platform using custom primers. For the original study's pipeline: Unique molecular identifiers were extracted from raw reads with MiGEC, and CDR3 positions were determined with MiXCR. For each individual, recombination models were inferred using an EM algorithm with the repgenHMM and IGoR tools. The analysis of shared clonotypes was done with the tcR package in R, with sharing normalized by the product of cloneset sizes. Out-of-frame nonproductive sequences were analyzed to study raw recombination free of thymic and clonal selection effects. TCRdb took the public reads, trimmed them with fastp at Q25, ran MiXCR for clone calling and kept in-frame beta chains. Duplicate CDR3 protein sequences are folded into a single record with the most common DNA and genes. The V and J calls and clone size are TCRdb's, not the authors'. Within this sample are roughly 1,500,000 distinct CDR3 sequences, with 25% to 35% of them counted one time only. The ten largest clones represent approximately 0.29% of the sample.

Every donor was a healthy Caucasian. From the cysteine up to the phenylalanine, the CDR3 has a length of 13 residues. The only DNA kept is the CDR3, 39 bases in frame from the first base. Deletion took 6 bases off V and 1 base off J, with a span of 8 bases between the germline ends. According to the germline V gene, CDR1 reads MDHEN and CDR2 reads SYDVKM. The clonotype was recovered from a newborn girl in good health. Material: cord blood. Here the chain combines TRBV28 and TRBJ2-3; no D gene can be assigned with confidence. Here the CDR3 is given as CASRLGGTDTQYF. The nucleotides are TGTGCCAGCAGGTTAGGTGGCACAGATACGCAGTATTTT.